The TCR beta chain under discussion was sequenced for a study of blood T cells in healthy people across ages. Findings and caveats of the study: Changes in expanded clonotypes were possibly confounded, as the CMV status of donors was unknown. A greater number of naive CD4+ cells and higher diversity distinguished long-lived donors from aged donors.

Donors each provided about 9.5 milliliters of peripheral blood. For the second PCR, which ran for about 6 to 11 cycles, a sample-barcoded 5' primer and a J-beta primer mix were used. The study obtained at least 2.5 million CDR3-containing paired-end reads from every sample. TCRdb re-called the 5' RACE reads through MiXCR, storing one row per CDR3 protein. The data contain around 1,800,000 distinct CDR3 sequences, about two fifths of them singletons. As for this clonotype: The antigen is not known.

The CDR3 spans 15 residues. V was cut by 2 bases and J by 6 bases, with 14 bases left in between. Germline V gives CDR1 SGHTA, CDR2 FQGNSA. The sequence derives from a human donor in good health. The sample was blood. The rearrangement links TRBV7-2 to TRBJ1-5; a possible D gene is TRBD1 (5 bases). This chain's CDR3 is CASSLSSGISQPQHF. In DNA, the CDR3 is TGTGCCAGCAGCTTATCTTCAGGGATAAGTCAGCCCCAGCATTTT.